This entry lists 13 T cell receptor beta chains sequenced from one sample in a study of shared clonotypes between healthy human individuals. The table came from immunoSEQ multiplex PCR; TCRdb's copy has only in-frame clones and leaves some out. The profile shows some 980,000 clones, approximately 76% of them singletons. Sequencing was performed on memory CD4+ T cells sorted from blood. Specified subset: CD45RA-negative fraction. Source of these receptors: a man younger than 30 in good health.

The chain carries TRBV6-1 and TRBJ1-2, with 9 nucleotides matching TRBD1. The V segment lost 3 bases and the J segment 6 bases; nucleotides outside the gene matches: 8. Germline loops: CDR1 MNHNS, CDR2 SASEGT. The CDR3 spans 15 residues. In DNA form, the CDR3 reads TGTGCCAGCAGTGACCCCGGGACAGGGAAGAATGGCTACACCTTC. Translated: CASSDPGTGKNGYTF.

This rearrangement joins TRBV7-2 to TRBJ2-2; 10 positions agree with TRBD2. J lost 4 bases, V lost 5 bases, and 4 bases had no gene match. The germline V gene has CDR1 SGHTA and CDR2 FQGNSA. The CDR3 has 15 amino acids. The CDR3 sequence is CASSPGLAATGELFF. DNA for the CDR3: TGTGCCAGCAGCCCAGGACTAGCGGCCACCGGGGAGCTGTTTTTT.

The chain carries TRBV7-9 and TRBJ1-2; D gene unclear. The CDR3 length is 14 residues. Trimming removed 5 bases from V and 0 bases from J, with 10 bases in between. Per germline, CDR1 SEHNR and CDR2 FQNEAQ (reference sequence). The CDR3 nucleotides are TGTGCCAGCAGCCCCGACCTAGCTAACTATGGCTACACCTTC. It encodes CASSPDLANYGYTF.

This sequence joins TRBV30 and TRBJ1-2; perhaps TRBD1 as D (5 bases). The V gene lost 0 bases and the J gene lost 3 bases, with 14 bases spanning the gap. CDR3 length: 15 residues. The germline V gene has CDR1 GTSNPN and CDR2 SVGIG (reference sequence). This CDR3 is CAWSVPGRSDYGYTF. CDR3 sequence (DNA): TGTGCCTGGAGTGTTCCAGGGAGGTCAGACTATGGCTACACCTTC.

V is TRBV25-1 and J is TRBJ2-2, with D tentatively TRBD1 (6 bases). Germline V CDR1 and CDR2: MGHDK, SYGVNS. V dropped 6 bases and J dropped 8 bases, with 25 bases sitting between them. The CDR3 contains 17 residues. CDR3 DNA: TGTGCCAGCAGCGAGAACCGTCGGCAGGGGACAAGAGGGGAGCTGTTTTTT. Its translation: CASSENRRQGTRGELFF. The variable domain in full, with the rest retrieved from reference TRBV25-1 and TRBJ2-2, is EADIYQTPRYLVIGTGKKITLECSQTMGHDKMYWYQQDPGMELHLIHYSYGVNSTEKGDLSSESTVSRIRTEHFPLTLESARPSHTSQYLCASSENRRQGTRGELFFGEGSRLTVL.

V usage is TRBV4-1 and J usage is TRBJ2-1; perhaps D is TRBD1 or TRBD2 (5 bases each). Between the trimmed V and J ends, which lost 1 base and 0 bases, there was a span of 10 bases. Germline assignment: CDR1 MGHRA and CDR2 YSYEKL. The length of the CDR3 is 16 residues. This CDR3 reads CASSQAGLLSYNEQFF. The CDR3 region has the DNA TGCGCCAGCAGCCAAGCGGGGCTACTCTCCTACAATGAGCAGTTCTTC.

The chain has TRBV5-4 and TRBJ2-3, with D maybe TRBD1 (6 bases). Germline lookup yields CDR1 SGHNT and CDR2 YYREEE (reference sequence). The V end was cut by 3 bases, the J end by 0 bases, with 14 bases between. There are 16 residues in the CDR3. In DNA form, the CDR3 reads TGTGCCAGCAGCTCGTCCGACAGGTCTAGCACAGATACGCAGTATTTT. Encoded protein: CASSSSDRSSTDTQYF. Looking up the rest from reference TRBV5-4 and TRBJ2-3 gives the full variable domain: ETGVTQSPTHLIKTRGQQVTLRCSSQSGHNTVSWYQQALGQGPQFIFQYYREEENGRGNFPPRFSGLQFPNYSSELNVNALELDDSALYLCASSSSDRSSTDTQYFGPGTRLTVL.

This clone occurred a few times. The chain carries TRBV9 and TRBJ2-1; 13 nucleotides line up with TRBD2. The V and J ends lost 4 bases and 6 bases, in that order; junction bases with no gene match: 10. The CDR3 covers 17 residues. Looked up from germline, CDR1 is SGDLS and CDR2 is YYNGEE. The CDR3 loop reads CASSKGLAGAEVNEQFF. CDR3 nucleotide sequence: TGTGCCAGCAGCAAAGGACTAGCGGGAGCGGAGGTCAATGAGCAGTTCTTC.

This clone was picked up a small number of times. The chain links TRBV5-6 to TRBJ2-7; D assignment may be TRBD1 or TRBD2 (7 bases each). CDR3 length: 15 residues. Germline V gene sequence: CDR1 SGHDT, CDR2 YYEEEE. The V end lost 5 bases, the J end lost 4 bases, and 19 bases lay between the germline ends. CDR3 amino acids: CASSYSGTAGYEQYF. Written as DNA, the CDR3 is TGTGCCAGCAGTTACTCCGGGACAGCGGGGTACGAGCAGTACTTC. The complete variable domain, with remaining parts taken from reference TRBV5-6 and TRBJ2-7, reads DAGVTQSPTHLIKTRGQQVTLRCSPKSGHDTVSWYQQALGQGPQFIFQYYEEEERQRGNFPDRFSGHQFPNYSSELNVNALLLGDSALYLCASSYSGTAGYEQYFGPGTRLTVT.

Concerning this clone: One end of the junction does not line up with germline, which may come from a read error. The chain employs TRBV2 and TRBJ2-5; 10 bases match TRBD2. Germline values: CDR1 SNHLY, CDR2 FYNNEI. This CDR3 spans 15 amino acids. The CDR3 protein is CASKTGLAIQKTQYF. In DNA, the CDR3 is TGTGCCAGCAAAACGGGACTAGCGATCCAAAAGACCCAGTACTTC.

This clone came up once. This chain uses TRBV2 with TRBJ2-7; unclear D gene. Germline V gene data show CDR1 as SNHLY and CDR2 as FYNNEI. The CDR3 is made up of 11 amino acids. V was shortened by 8 bases and J by 6 bases, with 11 bases between the two germline ends. In DNA form, the CDR3 reads TGTGCCAGCGAAAAGATAACCGAGCAGTACTTC. As protein: CASEKITEQYF.

This clone has only one observation. This sequence joins TRBV7-2 and TRBJ2-5, with TRBD2 identical over 14 bases. The CDR3 totals 18 residues. Trimming took 1 base from V and 3 from J; bases not matched to a gene: 7. The germline CDR1 and CDR2 sequences are SGHTA and FQGNSA. The CDR3 loop is CASSLGRTSGGKKETQYF. CDR3 nucleotide sequence: TGTGCCAGCAGCTTAGGCAGGACTAGCGGGGGGAAGAAAGAGACCCAGTACTTC.

In this sample, this clone turned up once. J is TRBJ1-2 and V is TRBV15, with 7 bases lining up with TRBD1. The V segment lost 0 bases and the J segment 4 bases; nucleotides outside the gene matches: 2. The germline V gene encodes CDR1 LNHNV and CDR2 YYDKDF (reference sequence). There are 14 residues in the CDR3. The CDR3 sequence is CATSREGQFYGYTF. DNA for the CDR3: TGTGCCACCAGCAGAGAGGGACAGTTCTATGGCTACACCTTC.